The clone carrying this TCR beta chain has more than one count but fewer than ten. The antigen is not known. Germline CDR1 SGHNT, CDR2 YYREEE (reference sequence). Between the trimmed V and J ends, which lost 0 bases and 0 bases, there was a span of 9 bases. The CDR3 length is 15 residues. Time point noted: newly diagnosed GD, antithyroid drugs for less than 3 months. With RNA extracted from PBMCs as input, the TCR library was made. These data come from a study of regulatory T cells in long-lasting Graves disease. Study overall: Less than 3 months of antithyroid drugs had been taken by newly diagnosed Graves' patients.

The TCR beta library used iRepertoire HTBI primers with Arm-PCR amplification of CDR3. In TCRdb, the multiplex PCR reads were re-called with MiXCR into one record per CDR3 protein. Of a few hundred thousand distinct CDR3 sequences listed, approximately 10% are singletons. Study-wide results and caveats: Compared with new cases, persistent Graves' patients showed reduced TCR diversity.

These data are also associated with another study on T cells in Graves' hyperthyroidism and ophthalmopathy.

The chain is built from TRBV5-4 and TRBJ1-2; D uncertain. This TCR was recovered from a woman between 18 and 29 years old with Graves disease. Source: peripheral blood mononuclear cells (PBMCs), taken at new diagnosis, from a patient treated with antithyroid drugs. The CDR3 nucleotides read TGTGCCAGCAGCTTGGAGGTCCCAGCTAACTATGGCTACACCTTC. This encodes CASSLEVPANYGYTF.